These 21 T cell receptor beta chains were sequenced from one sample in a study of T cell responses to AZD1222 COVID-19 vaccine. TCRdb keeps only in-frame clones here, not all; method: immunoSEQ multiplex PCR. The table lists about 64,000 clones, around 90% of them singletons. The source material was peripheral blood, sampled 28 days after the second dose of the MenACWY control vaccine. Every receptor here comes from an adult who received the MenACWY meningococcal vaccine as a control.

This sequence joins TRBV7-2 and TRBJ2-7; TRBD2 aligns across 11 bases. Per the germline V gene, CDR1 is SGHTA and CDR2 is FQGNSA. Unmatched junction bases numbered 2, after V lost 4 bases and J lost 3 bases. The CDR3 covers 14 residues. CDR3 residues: CASSYTSGSYEQYF. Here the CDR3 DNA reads TGTGCCAGCAGCTACACTAGCGGGAGCTACGAGCAGTACTTC.

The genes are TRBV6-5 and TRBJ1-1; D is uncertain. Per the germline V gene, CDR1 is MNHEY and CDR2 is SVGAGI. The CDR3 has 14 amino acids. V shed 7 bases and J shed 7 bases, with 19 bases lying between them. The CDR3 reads CASTPTPLEGEAFF. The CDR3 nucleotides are TGTGCCAGCACCCCGACCCCCCTTGAGGGTGAAGCTTTCTTT.

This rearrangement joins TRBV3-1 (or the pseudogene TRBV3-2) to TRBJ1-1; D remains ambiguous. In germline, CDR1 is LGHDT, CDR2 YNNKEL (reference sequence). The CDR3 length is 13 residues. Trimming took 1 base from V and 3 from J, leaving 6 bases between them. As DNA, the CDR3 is TGTGCCAGCAGCCAAGCTCCGGACACTGAAGCTTTCTTT. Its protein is CASSQAPDTEAFF.

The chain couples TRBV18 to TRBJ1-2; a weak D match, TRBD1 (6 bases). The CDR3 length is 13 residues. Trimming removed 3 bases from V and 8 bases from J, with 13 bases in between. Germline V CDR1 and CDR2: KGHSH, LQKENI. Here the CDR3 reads CASSPLQGEGYTF. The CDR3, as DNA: TGTGCCAGCTCACCGCTACAGGGAGAGGGCTACACCTTC.

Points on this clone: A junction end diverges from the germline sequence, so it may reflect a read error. The DNA for the CDR3 is TGTGCCATAAGCAAGTTGGTATGGATCTTC. This codes for CAISKLVWIF. V is TRBV27 and J is TRBJ2-1; the D is unclear. The CDR3 consists of 10 residues. Germline loops: CDR1 MNHEY, CDR2 SMNVEV (reference sequence).

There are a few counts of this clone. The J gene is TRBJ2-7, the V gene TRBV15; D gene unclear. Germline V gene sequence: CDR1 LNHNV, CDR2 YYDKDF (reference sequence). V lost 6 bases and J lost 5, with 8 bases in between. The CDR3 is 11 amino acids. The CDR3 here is CATSGSHEQYF. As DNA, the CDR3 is TGTGCCACCAGTGGAAGCCACGAGCAGTACTTC.

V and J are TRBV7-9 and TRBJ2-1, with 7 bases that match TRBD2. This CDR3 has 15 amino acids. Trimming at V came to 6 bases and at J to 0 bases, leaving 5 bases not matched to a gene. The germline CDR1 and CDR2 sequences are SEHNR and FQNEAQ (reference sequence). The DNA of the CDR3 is TGTGCCAGCAGTCCTAGCGGTTACTCCTACAATGAGCAGTTCTTC. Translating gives CASSPSGYSYNEQFF.

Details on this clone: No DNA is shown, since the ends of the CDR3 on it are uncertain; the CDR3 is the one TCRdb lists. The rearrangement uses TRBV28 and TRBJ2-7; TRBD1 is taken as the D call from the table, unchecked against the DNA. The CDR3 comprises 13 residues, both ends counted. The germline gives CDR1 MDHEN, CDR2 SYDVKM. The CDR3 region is CASSFGQGSFVYF.

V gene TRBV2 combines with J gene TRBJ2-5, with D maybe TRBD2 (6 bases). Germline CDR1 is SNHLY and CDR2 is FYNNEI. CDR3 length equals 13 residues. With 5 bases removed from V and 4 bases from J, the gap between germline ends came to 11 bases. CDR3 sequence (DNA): TGTGCCAGCAGTAAGGACTATGGAGAGACCCAGTACTTC. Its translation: CASSKDYGETQYF.

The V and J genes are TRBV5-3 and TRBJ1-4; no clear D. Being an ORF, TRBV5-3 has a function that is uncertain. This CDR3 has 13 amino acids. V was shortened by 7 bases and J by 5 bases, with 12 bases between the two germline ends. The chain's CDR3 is CARGGRENEKLFF. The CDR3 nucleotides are TGTGCCAGAGGAGGCCGCGAGAATGAAAAACTGTTTTTT.

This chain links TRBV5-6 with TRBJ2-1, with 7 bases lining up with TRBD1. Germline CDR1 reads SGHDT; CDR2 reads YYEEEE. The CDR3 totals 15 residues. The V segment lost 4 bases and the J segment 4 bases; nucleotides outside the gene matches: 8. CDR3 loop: CASSRDSLLYNEQFF. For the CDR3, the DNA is TGTGCCAGCAGCCGGGACAGCTTACTATACAATGAGCAGTTCTTC.

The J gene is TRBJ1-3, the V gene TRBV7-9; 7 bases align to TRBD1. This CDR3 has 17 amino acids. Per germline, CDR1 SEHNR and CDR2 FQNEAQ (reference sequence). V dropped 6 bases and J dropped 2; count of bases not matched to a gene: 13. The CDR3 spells CASRKDLRTGPGNTIYF. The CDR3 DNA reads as TGTGCCAGCAGGAAGGACCTCAGGACAGGACCTGGAAACACCATATATTTT.

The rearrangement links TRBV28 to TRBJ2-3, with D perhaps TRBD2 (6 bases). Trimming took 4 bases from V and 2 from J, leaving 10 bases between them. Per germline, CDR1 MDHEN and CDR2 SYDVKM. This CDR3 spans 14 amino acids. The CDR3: CASSWDSVTDTQYF. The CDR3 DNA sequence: TGTGCCAGCAGTTGGGACTCGGTCACAGATACGCAGTATTTT.

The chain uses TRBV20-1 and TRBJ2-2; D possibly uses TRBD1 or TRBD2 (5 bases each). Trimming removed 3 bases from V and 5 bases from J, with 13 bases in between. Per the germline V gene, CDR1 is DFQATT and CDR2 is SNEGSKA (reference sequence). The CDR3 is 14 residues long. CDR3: CSASWGKGTGELFF. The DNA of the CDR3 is TGCAGTGCTAGTTGGGGGAAGGGGACCGGGGAGCTGTTTTTT.

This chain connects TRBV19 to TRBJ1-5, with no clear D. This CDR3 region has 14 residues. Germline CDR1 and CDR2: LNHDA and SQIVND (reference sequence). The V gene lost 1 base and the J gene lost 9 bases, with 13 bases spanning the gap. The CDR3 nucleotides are TGTGCCAGTAGTATAGCCCTCGCGCGCCTGCCCCAGCATTTT. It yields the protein CASSIALARLPQHF.

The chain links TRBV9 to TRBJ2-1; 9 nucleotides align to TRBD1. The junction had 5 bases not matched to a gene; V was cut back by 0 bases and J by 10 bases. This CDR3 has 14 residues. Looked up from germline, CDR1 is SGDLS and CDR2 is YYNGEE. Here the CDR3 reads CASSVVGQGSEQFF. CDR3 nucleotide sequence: TGTGCCAGCAGCGTAGTTGGACAGGGGTCGGAGCAGTTCTTC.

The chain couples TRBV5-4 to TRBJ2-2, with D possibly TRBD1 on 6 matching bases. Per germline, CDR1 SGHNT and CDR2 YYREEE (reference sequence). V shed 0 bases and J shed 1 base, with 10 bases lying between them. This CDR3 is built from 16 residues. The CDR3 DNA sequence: TGTGCCAGCAGCTTGGGAGGGGGTTGGAACACCGGGGAGCTGTTTTTT. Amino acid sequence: CASSLGGGWNTGELFF.

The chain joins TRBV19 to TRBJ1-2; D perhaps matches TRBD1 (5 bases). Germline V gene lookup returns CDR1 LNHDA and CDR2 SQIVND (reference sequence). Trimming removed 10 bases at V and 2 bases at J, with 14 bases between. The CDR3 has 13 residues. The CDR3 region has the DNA TGTGCCACCGGGACCGCCTCGAACTATGGCTACACCTTC. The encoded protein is CATGTASNYGYTF.

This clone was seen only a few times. The CDR3 DNA reads TGTGCCAGCAGTTTTAGACTAGCGGGTTACAATGAGCAGTTCTTC. It is translated as CASSFRLAGYNEQFF. The chain uses TRBV27 and TRBJ2-1; TRBD2 aligns across 10 bases. The V and J ends lost 3 bases and 4 bases, in that order; junction bases with no gene match: 3. The CDR3 contains 15 residues. Germline assignment: CDR1 MNHEY and CDR2 SMNVEV (reference sequence).

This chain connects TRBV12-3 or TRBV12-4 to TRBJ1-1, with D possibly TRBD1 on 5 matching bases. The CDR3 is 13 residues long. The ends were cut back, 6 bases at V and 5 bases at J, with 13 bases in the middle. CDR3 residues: CASRPGLWTEAFF. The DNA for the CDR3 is TGTGCCAGCAGACCGGGGCTTTGGACTGAAGCTTTCTTT.

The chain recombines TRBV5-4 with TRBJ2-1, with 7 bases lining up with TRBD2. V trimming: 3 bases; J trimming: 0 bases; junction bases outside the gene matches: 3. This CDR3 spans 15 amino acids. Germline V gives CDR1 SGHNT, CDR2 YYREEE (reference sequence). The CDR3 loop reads CASSSERDSYNEQFF. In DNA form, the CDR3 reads TGTGCCAGCAGCTCGGAGCGGGACTCCTACAATGAGCAGTTCTTC.